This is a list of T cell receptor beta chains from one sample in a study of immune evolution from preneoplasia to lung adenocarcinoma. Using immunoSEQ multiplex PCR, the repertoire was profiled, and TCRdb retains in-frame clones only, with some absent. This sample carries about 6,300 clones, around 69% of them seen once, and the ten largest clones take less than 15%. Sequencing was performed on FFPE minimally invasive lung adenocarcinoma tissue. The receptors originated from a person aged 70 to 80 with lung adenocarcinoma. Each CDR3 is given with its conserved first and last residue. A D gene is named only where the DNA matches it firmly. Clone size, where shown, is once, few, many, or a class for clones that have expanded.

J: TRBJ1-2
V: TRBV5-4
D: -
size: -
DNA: TGTGCCAGCAGCTCACAGGAACTGGGGTATGGCTACACCTTC
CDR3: CASSSQELGYGYTF

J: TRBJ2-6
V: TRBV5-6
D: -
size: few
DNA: TGTGCCAGCAGCCCGGGGCGGGGGCCTGGGGCCAACGTCCTGACTTTC
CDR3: CASSPGRGPGANVLTF

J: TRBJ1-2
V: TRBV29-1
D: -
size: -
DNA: TGCAGCGTCCTAAACACTGAGAACTATGGCTACACCTTC
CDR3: CSVLNTENYGYTF

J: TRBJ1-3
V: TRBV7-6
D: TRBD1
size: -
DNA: TGTGCCAGCAGCTTGGGACAGGGGGACACCATATATTTT
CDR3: CASSLGQGDTIYF

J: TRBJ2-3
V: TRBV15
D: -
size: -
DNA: TGTGCCACCAGCAGAGATTGGTCCCTTGGGGCCACAGATACGCAGTATTTT
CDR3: CATSRDWSLGATDTQYF

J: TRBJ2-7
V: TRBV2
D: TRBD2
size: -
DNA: TGTGCCAGCAGTCGGAGCGGGGGGGCCTCCCACGAGCAGTACTTC
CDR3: CASSRSGGASHEQYF

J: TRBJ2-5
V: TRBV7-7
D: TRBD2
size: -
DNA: TGTGCTAGCAGGCGAGTTAGCGGGTGGGAGACCCAGTACTTC
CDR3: CASRRVSGWETQYF

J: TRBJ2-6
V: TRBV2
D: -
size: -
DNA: TGTGCCAGCAGTCGACAGTTCTCTGGGGCCAACGTCCTGACTTTC
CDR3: CASSRQFSGANVLTF

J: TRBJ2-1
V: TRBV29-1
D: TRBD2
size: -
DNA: TGCAGCGTCGGGCCGCGGGGGGCTTTCAATGAGCAGTTCTTC
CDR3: CSVGPRGAFNEQFF

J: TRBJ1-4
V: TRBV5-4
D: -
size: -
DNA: TGTGCCAGCAGCCCGGGAGCAACTAATGAAAAACTGTTTTTT
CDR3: CASSPGATNEKLFF

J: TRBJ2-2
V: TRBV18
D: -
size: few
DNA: TGTGCCAGCTCATCCTTGGACAGGAACACCGGGGAGCTGTTTTTT
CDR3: CASSSLDRNTGELFF

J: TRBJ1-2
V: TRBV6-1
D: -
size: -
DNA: TGTGCCAGCAGTGAAGCGGGAACAGGGTATGGCTACACCTTC
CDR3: CASSEAGTGYGYTF

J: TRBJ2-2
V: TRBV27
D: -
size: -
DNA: TGTGCCAGCAGTTTAATCGCTGCCGGGGAGCTGTTTTTT
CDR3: CASSLIAAGELFF

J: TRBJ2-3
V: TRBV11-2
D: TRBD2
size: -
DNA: TGTGCCAGCAGTTCTAGCGGGGGGCGGTCTGCTACGCAGTATTTT
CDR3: CASSSSGGRSATQYF

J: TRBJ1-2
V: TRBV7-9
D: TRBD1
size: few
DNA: TGTGCCAGCAGTTCAGGGGGTCCAGGCGGTGGCTACACCTTC
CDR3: CASSSGGPGGGYTF

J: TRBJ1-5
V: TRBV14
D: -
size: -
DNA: TGTGCCAGCAGCCAAGGGCCTGGGCAGCCCCAGCATTTT
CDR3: CASSQGPGQPQHF

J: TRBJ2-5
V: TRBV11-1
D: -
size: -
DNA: TGTGCCAGCAGCTTAGCGCAGCCACAAGAGACCCAGTACTTC
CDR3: CASSLAQPQETQYF

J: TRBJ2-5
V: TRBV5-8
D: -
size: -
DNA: TGTGCCAGCAGCTCTAGCGACCGCAGACAAGAGACCCAGTACTTC
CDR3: CASSSSDRRQETQYF

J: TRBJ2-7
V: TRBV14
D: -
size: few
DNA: TGTGCCAGCAGCCAATCTTGGGAGGAGCAGTACTTC
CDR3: CASSQSWEEQYF

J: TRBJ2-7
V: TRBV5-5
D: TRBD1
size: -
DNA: TGTGCCAGCAGCCCGAAGGACAGGGCGTCCTCCTACGAGCAGTACTTC
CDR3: CASSPKDRASSYEQYF

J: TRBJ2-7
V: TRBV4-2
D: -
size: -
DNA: TGTGCCAGCAGCCAAGATTTGGGCCAGAACGAGCAGTACTTC
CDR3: CASSQDLGQNEQYF

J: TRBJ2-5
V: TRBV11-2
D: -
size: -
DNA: TGTGCCAGCAGCCAGGACACTCAAGAGACCCAGTACTTC
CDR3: CASSQDTQETQYF

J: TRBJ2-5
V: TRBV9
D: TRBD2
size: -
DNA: TGTGCCAGCAGCGTAGGATGGGGGGGACAAGAGACCCAGTACTTC
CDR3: CASSVGWGGQETQYF

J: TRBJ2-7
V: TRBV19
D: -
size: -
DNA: TGTGCCAGTAGTATAGAGGACGCCTACGAGCAGTACTTC
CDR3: CASSIEDAYEQYF

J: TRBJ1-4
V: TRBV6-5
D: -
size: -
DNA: TGTGCCACCTCAGTGGGGGCAACTAATGAAAAACTGTTTTTT
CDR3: CATSVGATNEKLFF

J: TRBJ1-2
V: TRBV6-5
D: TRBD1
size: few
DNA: TGTGCCAGCAGTTACACGGATACAGGGGCTAGGGGCTACACCTTC
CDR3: CASSYTDTGARGYTF

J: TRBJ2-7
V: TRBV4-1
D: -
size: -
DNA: TGCGCCAGCAGCCACTCATGGGCAGGGCTTTACGAGCAGTACTTC
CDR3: CASSHSWAGLYEQYF

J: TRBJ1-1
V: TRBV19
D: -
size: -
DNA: TGTGCCAGTAGTATTAAAATCAACTGGGGTGCTTTCTTT
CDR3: CASSIKINWGAFF

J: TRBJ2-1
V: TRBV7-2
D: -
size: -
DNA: TGTGCCAGCAGCACCCCGGGGATCCAGAATGAGCAGTTCTTC
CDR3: CASSTPGIQNEQFF

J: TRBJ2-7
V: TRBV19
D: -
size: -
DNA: TGTGCCAGTAGTCCTTCCCTCAATACGCGCTCCAGCGAGCAGTACTTC
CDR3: CASSPSLNTRSSEQYF

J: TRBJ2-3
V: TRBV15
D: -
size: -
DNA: TGTGCCACCAGCAGTTGGGACTCCTCTAGTACAGATACGCAGTATTTT
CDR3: CATSSWDSSSTDTQYF

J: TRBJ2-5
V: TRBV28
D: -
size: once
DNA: TGTGCCAGCAGTGAGACCGGCGGGTGGGAGACCCAGTACTTC
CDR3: CASSETGGWETQYF

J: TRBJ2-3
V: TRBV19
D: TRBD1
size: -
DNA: TGTGCCAGTAGTATGGGAGGGGACAGGGGGCCAGATACGCAGTATTTT
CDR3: CASSMGGDRGPDTQYF

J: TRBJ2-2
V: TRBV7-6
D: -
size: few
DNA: TGTGCCAGCAGTTTGGCAGGGACGAACACCGGGGAGCTGTTTTTT
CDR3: CASSLAGTNTGELFF

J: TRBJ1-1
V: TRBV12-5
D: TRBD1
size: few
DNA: TGTGCTAGTGGGGAAGGGACAGGGGCTGGGGCTTTCTTT
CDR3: CASGEGTGAGAFF

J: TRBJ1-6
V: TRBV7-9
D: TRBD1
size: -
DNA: TGTGCCAGCAGCTACGACAGGGAACCCCTCCACTTT
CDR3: CASSYDREPLHF

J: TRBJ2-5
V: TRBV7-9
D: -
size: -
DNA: TGTGCCACCGAAGGACAGACCCAAGAGACCCAGTACTTC
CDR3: CATEGQTQETQYF

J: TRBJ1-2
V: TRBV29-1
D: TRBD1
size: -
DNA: TGCAGCGTTGAGGGACAGGCGTTAGGCTACACCTTC
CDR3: CSVEGQALGYTF

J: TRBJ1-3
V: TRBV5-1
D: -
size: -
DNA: TGCGCCAGCAGCTTGGGTCAGACTGGAAACACCATATATTTT
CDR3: CASSLGQTGNTIYF

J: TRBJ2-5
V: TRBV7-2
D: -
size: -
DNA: TGTGCCAGCAGCTCCCCGAACCAAGAGACCCAGTACTTC
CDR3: CASSSPNQETQYF

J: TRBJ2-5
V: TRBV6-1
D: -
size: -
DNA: TGTGCCAGCAGCCAAGCTGGGGGACGAGAGACCCAGTACTTC
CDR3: CASSQAGGRETQYF

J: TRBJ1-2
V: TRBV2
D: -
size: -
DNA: TGTGCCAGCAGTGAGATGGCAGGCTATGGCTACACCTTC
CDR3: CASSEMAGYGYTF

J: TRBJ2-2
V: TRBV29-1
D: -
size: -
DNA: TGCAGCGGGGACCCGAGGGGAACCGGGGAGCTGTTTTTT
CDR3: CSGDPRGTGELFF

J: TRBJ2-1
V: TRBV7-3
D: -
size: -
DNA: TGTGCCAGCAGCCCCGGGGCGGTTCTCCGGAGAGGCAATGAGCAGTTCTTC
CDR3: CASSPGAVLRRGNEQFF

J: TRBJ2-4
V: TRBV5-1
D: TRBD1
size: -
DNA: TGCGCCAGCAGCAGGGACAGGGGGCGTCAAGGGGACATTCAGTACTTC
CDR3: CASSRDRGRQGDIQYF

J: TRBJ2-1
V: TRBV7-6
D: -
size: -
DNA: TGTGCCAGCAGCTTATTTGGGACGACCGACAATGAGCAGTTCTTC
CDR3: CASSLFGTTDNEQFF

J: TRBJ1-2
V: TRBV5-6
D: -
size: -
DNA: TGTGCCAGCAGCTTGGGTAAGGGAGGCTACACCTTC
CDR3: CASSLGKGGYTF

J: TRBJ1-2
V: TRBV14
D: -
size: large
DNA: TGTGCCAGCAGCCAAGGACAAAACTATGGCTACACCTTC
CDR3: CASSQGQNYGYTF

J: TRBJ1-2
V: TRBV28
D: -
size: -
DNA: TGTGCCAGCCGTAGTGGGAGCATTACCTATGGCTACACCTTC
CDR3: CASRSGSITYGYTF

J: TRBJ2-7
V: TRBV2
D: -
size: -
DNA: TGTGCCAGCGGGCCGTCGTACGAGCAGTACTTC
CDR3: CASGPSYEQYF

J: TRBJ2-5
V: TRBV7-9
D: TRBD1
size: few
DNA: TGTGCCAGCAGCTCCGGACAGGGAAGAGAGACCCAGTACTTC
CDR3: CASSSGQGRETQYF

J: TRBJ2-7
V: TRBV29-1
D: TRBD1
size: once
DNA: TGCAGCGTTGAGTACAGGGGTACGCACGAGCAGTACTTC
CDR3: CSVEYRGTHEQYF

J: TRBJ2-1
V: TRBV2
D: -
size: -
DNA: TGTGCCAGCAGACGTCGGGAGCGGGAGTTCTTC
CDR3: CASRRREREFF

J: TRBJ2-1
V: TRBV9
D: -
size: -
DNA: TGTGCCAGCAGCGTGGGATTAGGGGCCTACAATGAGCAGTTCTTC
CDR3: CASSVGLGAYNEQFF